The next 30 T cell receptor beta chains were all read from a single sample in a study of blood T cell repertoires in COVID-19. This table comes from immunoSEQ multiplex PCR, and its TCRdb copy is limited to in-frame clones, with some not included. The table lists 85,000 to 100,000 clones, about nine tenths of them singletons. The specimen was peripheral blood. The receptors were gathered from a man in his fifties or sixties with acute or convalescent COVID-19.

The chain combines TRBV18 with TRBJ2-2; 9 bases are a match to TRBD2. The CDR3 covers 17 residues. Per the germline V gene, CDR1 is KGHSH and CDR2 is LQKENI. The V and J ends lost 0 bases and 6 bases, in that order; junction bases with no gene match: 8. This CDR3 is CASSPPSGGPNAGELFF. DNA for the CDR3: TGTGCCAGCTCACCACCGAGCGGGGGGCCGAATGCCGGGGAGCTGTTTTTT.

This CDR3 reads CASSIGTVNTGELFF. The CDR3 region has the DNA TGTGCCAGTAGTATTGGGACAGTGAACACCGGGGAGCTGTTTTTT. V and J are TRBV19 and TRBJ2-2, with TRBD1 matching 7 bases. CDR3 size: 15 residues. Looked up from germline, CDR1 is LNHDA and CDR2 is SQIVND (reference sequence). Trimming removed 3 bases from V and 1 base from J; junction bases left unmatched: 2.

This clone was counted only a few times. The chain is built from TRBV30 and TRBJ1-5, with 9 bases fitting TRBD1. CDR3 size: 14 residues. CDR1 GTSNPN and CDR2 SVGIG come from the germline V gene (reference sequence). The junction had 7 bases not matched to a gene; V was cut back by 4 bases and J by 6 bases. This CDR3 is CAWNPTGGRQPQHF. CDR3 sequence (DNA): TGTGCCTGGAACCCGACAGGGGGACGTCAGCCCCAGCATTTT.

The V gene is TRBV5-4, the J gene TRBJ1-2; tentative D call: TRBD1 (5 bases). The CDR3 totals 14 residues. V gave up 0 bases and J gave up 7 bases, with 13 bases separating them. Germline V lookup: CDR1 SGHNT, CDR2 YYREEE (reference sequence). The CDR3 sequence: CASSLGREQIGYTF. As DNA, the CDR3 is TGTGCCAGCAGCTTGGGCAGGGAACAGATTGGCTACACCTTC.

The rearrangement uses TRBV3-1 (or the pseudogene TRBV3-2) and TRBJ1-3, with 7 bases that match TRBD1. V lost 7 bases, J lost 2 bases, and 2 bases stayed unmatched. Germline lookup yields CDR1 LGHDT and CDR2 YNNKEL (reference sequence). The CDR3 length is 13 residues. CDR3 sequence: CASNTGAGNTIYF. CDR3 sequence (DNA): TGTGCCAGCAATACAGGGGCTGGAAACACCATATATTTT.

The rearrangement joins TRBV25-1 to TRBJ1-2; 8 nucleotides match TRBD1. Germline values: CDR1 MGHDK, CDR2 SYGVNS. The CDR3 consists of 13 residues. V was clipped by 7 bases and J by 2 bases; unmatched bases: 3. CDR3 loop: CASTRTGNYGYTF. Written as DNA, the CDR3 is TGTGCCAGCACCAGGACAGGGAACTATGGCTACACCTTC.

The J gene is TRBJ1-5, the V gene TRBV19, with D possibly being TRBD1 (5 bases). This CDR3 comprises 14 residues. V was cut by 4 bases and J by 7 bases, with 14 bases left in between. The germline CDR1 and CDR2 sequences are LNHDA and SQIVND (reference sequence). The CDR3 reads CASSTQGLRQPQHF. The CDR3 DNA reads as TGTGCCAGTAGTACCCAGGGTTTGCGGCAGCCCCAGCATTTT.

The chain uses TRBV6-5 and TRBJ1-1; D might be TRBD1 (6 bases). In germline, CDR1 is MNHEY, CDR2 SVGAGI. V gave up 6 bases and J gave up 1 base, with 12 bases separating them. CDR3 length: 14 residues. The CDR3 region has the DNA TGTGCCAGCAGAGGACAGTTGAAGAACACTGAAGCTTTCTTT. Translated, it gives CASRGQLKNTEAFF.

The CDR3 loop reads CASSRRGQGYTF. The CDR3 DNA follows: TGTGCCAGCAGCCGCAGGGGGCAGGGCTACACCTTC. The chain links TRBV27 to TRBJ1-2; TRBD1 matches at 8 bases. Germline lookup yields CDR1 MNHEY and CDR2 SMNVEV (reference sequence). The CDR3 is 12 amino acids. Trimming took 6 bases from V and 8 from J; bases not matched to a gene: 5.

The chain recombines TRBV6-6 with TRBJ2-7, with D possibly TRBD1 on 6 matching bases. The length of the CDR3 is 14 residues. The V gene lost 0 bases and the J gene lost 2 bases, with 8 bases spanning the gap. Germline V lookup: CDR1 MNHNY, CDR2 SVGAGI (reference sequence). The DNA of the CDR3 is TGTGCCAGCAGTTACTCACAGGGACCCTACGAGCAGTACGTC. This translates into CASSYSQGPYEQYV.

A single count supports this clone. The V gene is TRBV27, the J gene TRBJ1-5; D is unresolved. The CDR3 is made up of 14 amino acids. Trimming removed 10 bases at V and 2 bases at J, with 15 bases between. Germline lookup yields CDR1 MNHEY and CDR2 SMNVEV (reference sequence). For the CDR3, the DNA is TGTGCCACCGCGGGAATAGCCGGCAATCAGCCCCAGCATTTT. Residues: CATAGIAGNQPQHF.

The V gene is TRBV29-1, the J gene TRBJ2-1; 8 bases line up with TRBD1. Germline CDR1 is SQVTM and CDR2 is ANQGSEA. J was trimmed by 4 bases and V by 7 bases; bases with no gene match: 12. The CDR3 sequence is 15 residues long. In DNA form, the CDR3 reads TGCAGCGGGACATCCCAGGGGGCAGCTTACAATGAGCAGTTCTTC. Translated, it gives CSGTSQGAAYNEQFF.

The rearrangement joins TRBV20-1 to TRBJ1-2; possibly TRBD1 for D (5 bases). Trimming cost V 5 bases and J 8 bases, with 9 bases left between them. Germline V lookup: CDR1 DFQATT, CDR2 SNEGSKA (reference sequence). The CDR3 loop spans 10 amino acids. CDR3 bases: TGCAGTGCTGCTTACAGGGGCTACACCTTC. Protein product: CSAAYRGYTF.

The rearrangement uses TRBV19 and TRBJ2-1; 12 positions agree with TRBD2. V lost 5 bases and J lost 3; bases outside the gene matches: 2. The germline gives CDR1 LNHDA, CDR2 SQIVND (reference sequence). The CDR3 has 15 residues. The DNA for the CDR3 is TGTGCCAGTAGTGAACTAGCGGGGGGCTACAATGAGCAGTTCTTC. Translating it yields CASSELAGGYNEQFF.

The chain joins TRBV25-1 to TRBJ1-1; no definite D call. This CDR3 has 13 residues. CDR1 is MGHDK and CDR2 is SYGVNS in the germline V gene. V was pared by 8 bases and J by 0 bases, with 10 bases between. CDR3 sequence reads: CASLGRLNTEAFF. CDR3 DNA sequence: TGTGCCAGCCTGGGCAGGTTGAACACTGAAGCTTTCTTT. The full variable domain, with the rest looked up from reference TRBV25-1 and TRBJ1-1, is EADIYQTPRYLVIGTGKKITLECSQTMGHDKMYWYQQDPGMELHLIHYSYGVNSTEKGDLSSESTVSRIRTEHFPLTLESARPSHTSQYLCASLGRLNTEAFFGQGTRLTVV.

V usage is TRBV5-1 and J usage is TRBJ1-5; 7 positions agree with TRBD1. CDR1 is SGHRS, CDR2 YFSETQ, per germline. This CDR3 comprises 15 residues. V shed 0 bases, J shed 2 bases, and the junction held 2 bases outside the gene matches. CDR3 DNA: TGCGCCAGCAGCTTGGAGGGACAGCGCAATCAGCCCCAGCATTTT. Its protein product is CASSLEGQRNQPQHF.

V gene TRBV24-1 combines with J gene TRBJ1-4, with D perhaps matching TRBD1 (5 bases). The CDR3 extends over 12 amino acids. Germline-derived CDR1 and CDR2 are KGHDR and SFDVKD. The V and J ends lost 7 bases and 8 bases respectively, with 10 bases between them. This CDR3 is CATSFSGEKLFF. The CDR3 bases are TGTGCCACCAGCTTCTCAGGGGAAAAACTGTTTTTT.

The chain joins TRBV19 to TRBJ1-1; 7 bases line up with TRBD1. Germline V gene sequence: CDR1 LNHDA, CDR2 SQIVND (reference sequence). This CDR3 is 15 amino acids long. With 6 bases clipped from V and 5 bases from J, the junction kept 12 bases outside the gene matches. Written as DNA, the CDR3 is TGTGCCAGTAGCCCTGCAGAGACAGGGTCAACTGAAGCTTTCTTT. Translation gives CASSPAETGSTEAFF.

This chain uses TRBV19 with TRBJ1-6, with D perhaps matching TRBD1 (6 bases). Trimming stripped 5 bases from V and 6 bases from J, with 14 bases between. CDR3 length: 15 amino acids. CDR1 is LNHDA, CDR2 SQIVND, per germline (reference sequence). CDR3 sequence (DNA): TGTGCCAGTAGTTCCCAGCGACAGGTTAATTCACCCCTCCACTTT. It yields the protein CASSSQRQVNSPLHF.

J is TRBJ1-2 and V is TRBV5-6; no reliable D call. The CDR3 length is 13 residues. CDR1 and CDR2 (germline): SGHDT, YYEEEE. The V and J ends lost 0 bases and 6 bases respectively, with 9 bases between them. The CDR3: CASSLERVHGYTF. The CDR3 nucleotides read TGTGCCAGCAGCTTGGAGAGGGTCCATGGCTACACCTTC.

The chain is built from TRBV14 and TRBJ2-1; 13 bases align to TRBD2. From germline, CDR1 is SGHDN and CDR2 FVKESK. CDR3 length: 16 amino acids. The V segment lost 2 bases and the J segment 9 bases; nucleotides outside the gene matches: 7. The CDR3 DNA is TGTGCCAGCAGCCAATTCCTAGGGACTAGCGGGGCTGAGCAGTTCTTC. Translating gives CASSQFLGTSGAEQFF.

The rearrangement links TRBV30 to TRBJ2-3, with 8 bases that match TRBD2. The CDR3 contains 13 residues. The germline CDR1 and CDR2 sequences are GTSNPN and SVGIG (reference sequence). Losses at the gene ends were 3 bases for V and 6 bases for J; bases not matched to a gene: 5. The CDR3 spells CAWRASGPDTQYF. The DNA of the CDR3 is TGTGCCTGGAGGGCTAGCGGGCCGGATACGCAGTATTTT.

This clone was seen a single time. This chain uses TRBV6-5 with TRBJ1-3; D remains ambiguous. CDR1 is MNHEY, CDR2 SVGAGI, per germline. The CDR3 runs to 14 residues. Trimming left V 6 bases short and J 8 bases short, with 17 bases between. CDR3 sequence reads: CASSRERMRDTIYF. For the CDR3, the DNA is TGTGCCAGCAGCCGGGAAAGGATGAGAGACACCATATATTTT.

This sequence joins TRBV7-9 and TRBJ1-2; 9 bases match TRBD1. Trimming took 4 bases from V and 6 from J; bases not matched to a gene: 12. The CDR3 spans 16 residues. The V gene's germline CDR1 is SEHNR and CDR2 FQNEAQ (reference sequence). This CDR3 reads CASSSDRGSALDGYTF. CDR3 bases: TGTGCCAGCAGCTCGGACAGGGGCTCCGCCTTGGATGGCTACACCTTC.

The rearrangement links TRBV6-5 to TRBJ2-2, with D perhaps matching TRBD2 (6 bases). Germline V CDR1 and CDR2: MNHEY, SVGAGI. The ends were cut back, 4 bases at V and 0 bases at J, with 9 bases in the middle. The CDR3 sequence is 15 residues long. CDR3: CASSLGGANTGELFF. The CDR3 coding sequence is TGTGCCAGCAGTTTAGGCGGGGCGAACACCGGGGAGCTGTTTTTT.

The rearrangement uses TRBV10-3 and TRBJ1-1, with 11 bases identical to TRBD1. CDR3 length equals 19 residues. Germline-derived CDR1 and CDR2 are ENHRY and SYGVKD. The V segment lost 4 bases and the J segment 4 bases; nucleotides outside the gene matches: 17. The CDR3 nucleotides are TGTGCCATCAGTGGGTCTCTTCTAGGGACAGGGGGTTCGGGCACTGAAGCTTTCTTT. Residues: CAISGSLLGTGGSGTEAFF.

The rearrangement links TRBV27 to TRBJ2-3; D is ambiguous. V was clipped by 6 bases and J by 0 bases, with 7 bases between them. The CDR3 length is 13 residues. CDR1 and CDR2 from the germline V gene are MNHEY and SMNVEV (reference sequence). The CDR3 bases are TGTGCCAGCAGAGCCACTAGCACAGATACGCAGTATTTT. Its translation is CASRATSTDTQYF.

The genes are TRBV28 and TRBJ1-1; possible D gene TRBD1, 5 bases. The V gene lost 1 base and the J gene lost 0 bases, with 12 bases spanning the gap. This CDR3 comprises 16 residues. Germline values: CDR1 MDHEN, CDR2 SYDVKM. The CDR3 bases are TGTGCCAGCAGTTTATTGAAGACAGCTATGAACACTGAAGCTTTCTTT. Protein product: CASSLLKTAMNTEAFF.

J is TRBJ1-2 and V is TRBV7-9, with TRBD1 identical over 12 bases. This CDR3 is 15 amino acids long. Germline V gene data show CDR1 as SEHNR and CDR2 as FQNEAQ (reference sequence). With 3 bases clipped from V and 4 bases from J, the junction kept 3 bases outside the gene matches. The CDR3 nucleotides are TGTGCCAGCAGCTTCGGGACAGGGGGCACCTATGGCTACACCTTC. This sequence encodes CASSFGTGGTYGYTF.

J is TRBJ1-2 and V is TRBV18; 8 positions agree with TRBD1. V gave up 3 bases and J gave up 6 bases; unmatched junction bases: 9. Germline V lookup: CDR1 KGHSH, CDR2 LQKENI. There are 15 residues in the CDR3. The CDR3 here is CASSPSGQAGDGYTF. The DNA of the CDR3 is TGTGCCAGCTCACCTTCGGGACAGGCGGGGGATGGCTACACCTTC.